This TCR beta chain was recovered during a study of T cells in Graves' hyperthyroidism and ophthalmopathy (dated by TCRdb to the late 2010s). Notes on the research overall: Peripheral blood samples were taken at initial diagnosis, before any treatment was given. A discovery cohort of fewer than 110 patients, roughly 40 with Graves' ophthalmopathy and more than 55 with stable Graves' hyperthyroidism, was used to find distinguishing TCR V-J signatures. Prospective prediction of ophthalmopathy was tested in an independent validation cohort consisting of 18 to 20 hyperthyroidism patients and around 16 patients who later progressed to ophthalmopathy. For training and testing, the 80 to 100 patients in the discovery cohort were randomly divided in a 7:3 ratio. In about 6 Graves' hyperthyroidism patients, the study also compared T-cell repertoires from thyroid tissue with T-cell repertoires from blood. After sampling, hyperthyroidism patients received methimazole starting at 30 mg daily, and ophthalmopathy patients received high-dose intravenous methylprednisolone. The paper reports TCR Vbeta CDR3 sequencing of over 120 peripheral blood samples: under 45 ophthalmopathy, about 75 hyperthyroidism and around 17 progressor patients.

At least ten counts were recorded for this clonotype. The antigen it recognizes is unknown. No base quality information exists; no much larger clone differs at one position. Amplification of TCR beta CDR3 regions was carried out from RNA transcripts. A first-round RT-PCR of the TCR CDR3 used the HTBI primer set with the Qiagen OneStep RT-PCR kit. The libraries were constructed in a second round of multiplex PCR and then size-selected and purified. Sequencing of the libraries was done on an Illumina HiSeq2000 using paired-end 100 bp reads. Concerning the study's data processing: Raw data were processed with SOAPnuke, discarding reads with adapters, uncalled bases, mean Phred below 15, or no exact constant-primer or identifier match. COPE v1.2.5 was used to merge the high-quality paired reads, and each unique nucleotide sequence was defined as a clonotype. Clonotypes were aligned to IMGT TRBV, TRBD and TRBJ reference segments using MiTCR v1.1. The analysis included only V-J combinations with a frequency above 0.0001, which together covered around 99% of the repertoires. A TCS score was defined as the ratio of F50 (clonal expansion) to E x V (chaos), with BLOSUM62-based TCRdist applied between CDR3 peptides within each V-J. Welch's t-statistics and random forest reduced roughly 500 V-J features to about 12, which were used in a naive Bayes classifier (R e1071). Thyroid-blood repertoire similarity was quantified with the Morisita-Horn index. Clones were called with MiXCR by TCRdb after fastp trimmed the public reads at Q25, and only in-frame beta chains were retained. Identical CDR3 proteins give one entry, which carries the most common genes and DNA. The V and J calls shown here were made by TCRdb, not taken from the authors' results. The sample profile shows hundreds of thousands of distinct CDR3 sequences; about two fifths of them were found once. The ten largest clonotypes hold 7.5% to 9.5% of the sample.

In the germline V gene (reference sequence), CDR1 corresponds to DFQATT and CDR2 to SNEGSKA. Ends trimmed: V by 2 bases, J by 2 bases; bases unmatched to a gene: 2. The CDR3 covers 14 residues, taking in both the cysteine and the phenylalanine. Only the CDR3 portion is preserved as DNA: 42 bases, with reading frame beginning at the first base. Beyond this particular receptor, the publication reports: Sample size was not statistically predetermined, and investigators were not blinded to group allocation. A 13 V-J signature model separated ophthalmopathy from stable hyperthyroidism, with around 90% sensitivity and just under 84% specificity in cross-validation and 80%/75% in testing. During validation, the model predicted progression to ophthalmopathy a median of approximately 6.5 months ahead of onset, with approximately 71% sensitivity and roughly 75% specificity. Blood samples also contained most of the expanded thyroid clonotypes (frequency above 0.001), which suggests that blood repertoires may reflect thyroid immune responses.

Graves' hyperthyroidism was defined as stable when no progression to ophthalmopathy occurred over 18 months of follow-up. Hyperthyroidism patients were newly diagnosed, with disease duration under 2 months, and aged 18 to 65 years. The study excluded patients with uncontrolled infections, other autoimmune diseases, pregnancy or lactation. Diagnoses were based on clinical symptoms, serum thyroxine and TRAb, thyroid ultrasound and orbital computed tomography. PBMCs were separated from roughly 9.6 ml of fresh peripheral blood using Ficoll-Paque density gradient centrifugation. Trizol reagent was used to extract total RNA, and RNA quality was then checked on an Agilent 2100 Bioanalyzer.

Sequencing was performed on blood. This sequence originates from a man younger than 35 with Graves' hyperthyroidism. The chain joins TRBV20-1 to TRBJ1-5; 8 of the junction bases match TRBD1. The DNA reads as follows: TGCAGTGCTAGACAGACAGGGGGCAATCAGCCCCAGCATTTT. This sequence encodes CSARQTGGNQPQHF.